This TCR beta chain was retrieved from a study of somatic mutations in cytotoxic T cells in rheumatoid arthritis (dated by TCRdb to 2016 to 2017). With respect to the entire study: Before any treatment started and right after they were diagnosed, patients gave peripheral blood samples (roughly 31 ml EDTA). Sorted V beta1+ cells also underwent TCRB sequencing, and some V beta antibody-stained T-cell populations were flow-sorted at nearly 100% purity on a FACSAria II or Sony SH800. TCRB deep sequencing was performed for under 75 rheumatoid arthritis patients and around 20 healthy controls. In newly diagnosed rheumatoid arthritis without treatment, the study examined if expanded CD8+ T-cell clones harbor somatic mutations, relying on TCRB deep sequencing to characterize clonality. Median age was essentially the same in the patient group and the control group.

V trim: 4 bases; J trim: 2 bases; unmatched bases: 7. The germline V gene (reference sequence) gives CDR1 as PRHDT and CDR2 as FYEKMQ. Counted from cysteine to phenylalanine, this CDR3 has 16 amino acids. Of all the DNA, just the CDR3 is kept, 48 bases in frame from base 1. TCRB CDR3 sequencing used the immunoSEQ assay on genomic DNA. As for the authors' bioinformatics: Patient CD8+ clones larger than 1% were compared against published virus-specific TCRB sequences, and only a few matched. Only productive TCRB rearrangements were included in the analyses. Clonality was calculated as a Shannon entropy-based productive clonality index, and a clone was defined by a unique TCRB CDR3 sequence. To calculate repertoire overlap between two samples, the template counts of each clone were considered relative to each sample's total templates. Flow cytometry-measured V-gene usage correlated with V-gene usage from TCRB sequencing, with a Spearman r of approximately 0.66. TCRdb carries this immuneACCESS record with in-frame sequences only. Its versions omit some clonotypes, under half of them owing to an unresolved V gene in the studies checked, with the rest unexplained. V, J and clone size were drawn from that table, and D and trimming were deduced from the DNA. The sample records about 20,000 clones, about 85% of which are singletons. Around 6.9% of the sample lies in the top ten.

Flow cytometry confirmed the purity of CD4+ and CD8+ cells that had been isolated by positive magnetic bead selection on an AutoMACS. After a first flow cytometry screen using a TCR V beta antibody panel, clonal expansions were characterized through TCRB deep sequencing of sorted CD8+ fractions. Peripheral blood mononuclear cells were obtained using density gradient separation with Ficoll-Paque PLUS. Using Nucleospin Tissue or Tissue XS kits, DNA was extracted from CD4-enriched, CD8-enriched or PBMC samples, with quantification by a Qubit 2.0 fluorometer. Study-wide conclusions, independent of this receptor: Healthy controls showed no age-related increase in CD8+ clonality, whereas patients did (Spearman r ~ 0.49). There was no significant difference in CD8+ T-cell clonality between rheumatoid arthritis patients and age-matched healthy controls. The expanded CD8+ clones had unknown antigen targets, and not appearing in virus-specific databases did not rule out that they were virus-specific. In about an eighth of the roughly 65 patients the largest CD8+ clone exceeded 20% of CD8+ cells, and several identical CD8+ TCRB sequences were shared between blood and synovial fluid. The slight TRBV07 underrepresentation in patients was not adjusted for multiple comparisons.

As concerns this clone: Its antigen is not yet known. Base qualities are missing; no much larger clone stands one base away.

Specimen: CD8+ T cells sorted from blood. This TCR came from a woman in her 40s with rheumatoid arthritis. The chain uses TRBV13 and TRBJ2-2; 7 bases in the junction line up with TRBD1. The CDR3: CASSYGTDRNTGELFF. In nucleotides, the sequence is TGTGCCAGCAGCTACGGGACAGATCGTAACACCGGGGAGCTGTTTTTT.